Below are 24 T cell receptor beta chains sequenced from a single sample in a study of human T cells and chemical hapten exposure. TCRdb re-derived calls from the RACE reads in MiXCR, one entry per CDR3 protein. The table includes 350,000 or so distinct CDR3 sequences, under 9% detected once. Stated time point: patch test 1, 2 weeks after DPC sensitization. Noted treatment: therapeutic diphenylcyclopropenone sensitization with weekly scalp DPC. The source material was whole blood, sampled in connection with sensitization to the hapten diphenylcyclopropenone (DPC). The receptors shown here come from a woman aged 18-29 years with alopecia areata. Some clones in this sample may be carry-over from other donors' samples.

The gene calls are TRBV28 and TRBJ2-3; a possible D gene is TRBD2 (6 bases). Trimming removed 7 bases at V and 4 bases at J, with 18 bases between. Germline V gene sequence: CDR1 MDHEN, CDR2 SYDVKM. The CDR3 consists of 15 residues. CDR3 protein: CASTPSRGKADTQYF. The CDR3 nucleotides are TGTGCCAGCACTCCCTCGCGGGGCAAGGCAGATACGCAGTATTTT. The full variable domain, in which reference TRBV28 and TRBJ2-3 provide the parts outside the CDR3, is DVKVTQSSRYLVKRTGEKVFLECVQDMDHENMFWYRQDPGLGLRLIYFSYDVKMKEKGDIPEGYSVSREKKERFSLILESASTNQTSMYLCASTPSRGKADTQYFGPGTRLTVL.

This chain connects TRBV12-3 or TRBV12-4 to TRBJ2-5; tentative D call: TRBD2 (5 bases). Trimming stripped 4 bases from V and 5 bases from J, with 11 bases between. The CDR3 has 13 residues. CDR3 in DNA: TGTGCCAGCAGTTGGAATCAGCGGGAGACCCAGTACTTC. Protein product: CASSWNQRETQYF.

A few counts support this clonotype. The chain employs TRBV6-5 and TRBJ2-4; 8 bases fit TRBD1. This CDR3 is built from 16 residues. In germline, CDR1 is MNHEY, CDR2 SVGAGI. Losses at the gene ends were 2 bases for V and 0 bases for J; bases not matched to a gene: 3. The CDR3 loop is CASSYDRGLAKNIQYF. The CDR3 DNA is TGTGCCAGCAGTTACGACAGGGGACTAGCCAAAAACATTCAGTACTTC.

The chain joins TRBV4-3 to TRBJ1-4, with D tentatively TRBD1 (5 bases). Germline V gene sequence: CDR1 LGHNA, CDR2 YSLEER. V was cut by 4 bases and J by 0 bases, with 12 bases left in between. CDR3 length equals 16 residues. The CDR3 spells CASSRDQGATNEKLFF. CDR3 nucleotide sequence: TGCGCCAGCAGCCGTGACCAGGGAGCAACTAATGAAAAACTGTTTTTT.

CDR3 in amino acids: CSARDNAGRDEQYF. The CDR3 DNA sequence: TGCAGTGCTAGAGATAATGCAGGGCGTGACGAGCAGTACTTC. V is TRBV20-1 and J is TRBJ2-7, with TRBD1 as a possible D gene (5 bases). Trimming took 0 bases from V and 5 from J, leaving 14 bases between them. CDR3 length equals 14 residues. Germline CDR1 is DFQATT and CDR2 is SNEGSKA (reference sequence).

A few counts support this clonotype. A read error may explain this, as a much larger clone is one base away. V gene TRBV10-3 combines with J gene TRBJ2-7; D is uncertain. V gave up 6 bases and J gave up 2 bases, with 5 bases separating them. There are 11 residues in the CDR3. CDR1 and CDR2 from the germline V gene are ENHRY and SYGVKD. CDR3 coding DNA: TGTGCCATCAGGGGTGCCTACGAGCAGTACTTC. This gives the protein CAIRGAYEQYF.

This clonotype was found a few times. The rearrangement uses TRBV7-9 and TRBJ2-2; D remains unclear. Trimming took 5 bases from V and 6 from J, leaving 16 bases between them. This CDR3 comprises 15 residues. Germline V gene data show CDR1 as SEHNR and CDR2 as FQNEAQ (reference sequence). The CDR3 sequence: CASSQPGIGAGELFF. DNA for the CDR3: TGTGCCAGCAGCCAACCCGGTATTGGAGCCGGGGAGCTGTTTTTT.

This clonotype has just a few counts. The chain recombines TRBV7-9 with TRBJ2-1; D is uncertain. The CDR3 spans 12 residues. V was cut by 5 bases and J by 5 bases, with 7 bases left in between. Germline V gene sequence: CDR1 SEHNR, CDR2 FQNEAQ (reference sequence). CDR3 sequence reads: CASSPVHNEQFF. Written as DNA, the CDR3 is TGTGCCAGCAGCCCAGTTCACAATGAGCAGTTCTTC.

This clonotype was picked up many times. The rearrangement uses TRBV4-3 and TRBJ2-1, with 10 bases fitting TRBD2. The V and J ends lost 1 base and 4 bases, in that order; junction bases with no gene match: 1. This CDR3 contains 15 residues. Germline CDR1 is LGHNA and CDR2 is YSLEER. CDR3 DNA: TGCGCCAGCAGCCAAGTAGCGGGGGGATACAATGAGCAGTTCTTC. Residues: CASSQVAGGYNEQFF.

The chain uses TRBV20-1 and TRBJ1-2; TRBD1 matches at 9 bases. The CDR3 spans 14 residues. Germline assignment: CDR1 DFQATT and CDR2 SNEGSKA (reference sequence). The junction had 10 bases not matched to a gene; V was cut back by 5 bases and J by 6 bases. Here the CDR3 DNA reads TGCAGTGCTCCCCGGCGACAGGGGGAACATGGCTACACCTTC. Translating gives CSAPRRQGEHGYTF.

The chain couples TRBV4-1 to TRBJ2-3; TRBD2 might be the D (6 bases). The CDR3 is 16 amino acids. CDR1 is MGHRA, CDR2 YSYEKL, per germline. Between the trimmed V and J ends, which lost 4 bases and 0 bases, there was a span of 14 bases. In nucleotides, the CDR3 is TGCGCCAGCAGCCCAGCGGGTTACTGGAGCACAGATACGCAGTATTTT. This sequence encodes CASSPAGYWSTDTQYF.

This chain uses TRBV4-2 with TRBJ1-2; D gene unclear. Germline lookup yields CDR1 LGHNA and CDR2 YNFKEQ. Trimming stripped 3 bases from V and 6 bases from J, with 20 bases between. The CDR3 runs to 16 residues. The CDR3 region is CASSHPVGGGGHGYTF. CDR3 bases: TGTGCCAGCAGCCACCCCGTCGGTGGTGGAGGCCATGGCTACACCTTC.

This chain links TRBV6-1 with TRBJ1-6; D gene ambiguous. Germline-derived CDR1 and CDR2 are MNHNS and SASEGT. The CDR3 contains 14 residues. V was trimmed by 3 bases and J by 2 bases, leaving 5 bases between them. In DNA form, the CDR3 reads TGTGCCAGCAGTGACAGCCCCTATAATTCACCCCTCCACTTT. Translating gives CASSDSPYNSPLHF.

This clonotype was observed a handful of times. The V call is TRBV15, the J call TRBJ1-4, with D perhaps TRBD1 (6 bases). Germline CDR1 LNHNV, CDR2 YYDKDF (reference sequence). The CDR3 runs 20 residues. The V gene lost 1 base and the J gene lost 2 bases, with 23 bases spanning the gap. The CDR3 is CATSRGAGGTSWGTNEKLFF. CDR3 in DNA: TGTGCCACCAGCAGAGGGGCCGGGGGCACCTCATGGGGCACTAATGAAAAACTGTTTTTT.

The V gene is TRBV19, the J gene TRBJ2-3; weak D call: TRBD2 (5 bases). CDR3 size: 15 residues. The V and J ends lost 5 bases and 4 bases respectively, with 16 bases between them. Per germline, CDR1 LNHDA and CDR2 SQIVND (reference sequence). The CDR3: CASSSRETGADTQYF. CDR3 nucleotide sequence: TGTGCCAGTAGTTCCCGGGAAACGGGCGCAGATACGCAGTATTTT.

This clonotype was recorded at least ten times. The chain is built from TRBV4-2 and TRBJ2-3, with TRBD1 identical over 7 bases. This CDR3 has 17 residues. Germline CDR1 and CDR2: LGHNA and YNFKEQ. The junction had 10 bases not matched to a gene; V was cut back by 0 bases and J by 4 bases. The CDR3 nucleotides read TGTGCCAGCAGCCAAGAAGGGGGCAGAGGGGCGGCAGATACGCAGTATTTT. It translates to CASSQEGGRGAADTQYF.

This clonotype was picked up many times. The rearrangement links TRBV5-1 to TRBJ2-5; D uncertain. With 0 bases removed from V and 0 bases from J, the gap between germline ends came to 9 bases. CDR1 is SGHRS, CDR2 YFSETQ, per germline. This CDR3 region has 15 residues. The CDR3 is CASSLGQLYQETQYF. DNA of the CDR3: TGCGCCAGCAGCTTGGGGCAGCTTTACCAAGAGACCCAGTACTTC.

This clonotype was recorded many times. The chain employs TRBV4-3 and TRBJ2-7; D is possibly TRBD1 or TRBD2 (5 bases each). CDR3 length: 18 amino acids. Germline-derived CDR1 and CDR2 are LGHNA and YSLEER. Trimming removed 0 bases from V and 3 bases from J, with 21 bases in between. The CDR3 DNA reads as TGCGCCAGCAGCCAAGATCGAACGGGCCTGGGGGTAGTCTACGAGCAGTACTTC. This sequence encodes CASSQDRTGLGVVYEQYF.

This clonotype was counted many times. The gene calls are TRBV7-2 and TRBJ2-3, with 7 bases that match TRBD2. Germline V gene data show CDR1 as SGHTA and CDR2 as FQGNSA. The CDR3 sequence is 16 residues long. The J segment lost 1 base and the V segment lost 4 bases, leaving 8 bases of the junction unmatched. CDR3 loop: CASSSTRAGGTDTQYF. The DNA for the CDR3 is TGTGCCAGCAGCTCGACCAGGGCGGGGGGCACAGATACGCAGTATTTT.

By its share, this clonotype is medium-sized. J is TRBJ1-4 and V is TRBV7-9; no definite D call. The germline V gene has CDR1 SEHNR and CDR2 FQNEAQ (reference sequence). This CDR3 contains 17 residues. V was trimmed by 5 bases and J by 0 bases, leaving 16 bases between them. The CDR3 here is CASSPLEAAATNEKLFF. The CDR3 coding sequence is TGTGCCAGCAGCCCCCTCGAAGCGGCTGCAACTAATGAAAAACTGTTTTTT.

This clonotype was observed many times. V is TRBV7-9 and J is TRBJ1-6; the D is unclear. CDR3 length: 13 residues. V lost 6 bases and J 6 bases, leaving 9 bases between the germline ends. Per germline, CDR1 SEHNR and CDR2 FQNEAQ (reference sequence). The DNA for the CDR3 is TGTGCCAGCAGTCAGAGTTCTAATTCACCCCTCCACTTT. Amino acid sequence: CASSQSSNSPLHF.

This chain uses TRBV4-3 with TRBJ2-7, with TRBD1 as a possible D gene (8 bases). This CDR3 has 14 residues. Germline V gene lookup returns CDR1 LGHNA and CDR2 YSLEER. Trimming cost V 8 bases and J 0 bases, with 14 bases left between them. CDR3 sequence: CASGRDRSSYEQYF. The CDR3 bases are TGCGCCAGCGGGAGGGACAGGAGCTCCTACGAGCAGTACTTC.

This clonotype was seen many times. V usage is TRBV28 and J usage is TRBJ2-7; D uncertain. V lost 6 bases and J lost 4, with 16 bases in between. The germline V gene encodes CDR1 MDHEN and CDR2 SYDVKM. The CDR3 extends over 14 amino acids. The CDR3 reads CASSRLSGLYEQYF. In DNA form, the CDR3 reads TGTGCCAGCAGCAGACTCAGTGGATTATACGAGCAGTACTTC.

This clonotype was seen only a few times. V is TRBV2 and J is TRBJ2-3; tentative D call: TRBD1 (8 bases). The ends were cut back, 8 bases at V and 6 bases at J, with 27 bases in the middle. Germline V lookup: CDR1 SNHLY, CDR2 FYNNEI. The CDR3 is 17 residues long. CDR3 protein: CASCRLRAGQGGDTQYF. The DNA for the CDR3 is TGTGCCAGCTGCAGATTGCGGGCCGGACAGGGAGGGGATACGCAGTATTTT.